This T cell receptor beta chain was found in a study of clonality assessment in lymphoblastic leukemia (dated by TCRdb to the late 2010s). Concerning this clonotype itself: Its antigen is still unknown. Base-call qualities are not available, and no considerably larger clone is one nucleotide away.

V has 11 bases trimmed and J has 2 bases trimmed; junction bases matching no gene number 5. CDR1 LNHDA and CDR2 SQIVND were looked up in the germline V gene (reference sequence). The CDR3 contains 13 residues, cysteine and phenylalanine counted. Kept here is only the CDR3 DNA, which spans 39 bases and is read in frame from base 1. Receptor libraries were prepared by PCR. The run used an Illumina MiSeq. TCRdb passed the public sequencing reads through fastp at Q25 and MiXCR, retaining productive beta sequences. A single entry per CDR3 protein holds the most common genes and DNA from its merged rows. Counted in this sample were roughly 290 distinct CDR3 sequences; about 30% of them appeared once. The ten top clones hold nearly 25% of the sample.

This sequence uses TRBV19 and TRBJ2-2, with 7 junctional bases fitting TRBD2. The source is a human donor with acute lymphoblastic leukemia. This receptor carries the CDR3 CAGEGPNTGELFF. The DNA sequence is TGTGCCGGGGAGGGACCCAACACCGGGGAGCTGTTTTTT. Full variable domain (CDR3 extended with the reference TRBV19 and TRBJ2-2 proteins): DGGITQSPKYLFRKEGQNVTLSCEQNLNHDAMYWYRQDPGQGLRLIYYSQIVNDFQKGDIAEGYSVSREKKESFPLTVTSAQKNPTAFYLCAGEGPNTGELFFGEGSRLTVL.